These T cell receptor beta chains were read from a single sample in a study of CXCR3-negative and CXCR3-positive naive CD8 T cells. TCRdb re-analyzed the 5' RACE reads; it lists each CDR3 protein once, without DNA. The sample shows approximately 8,400 distinct CDR3 sequences, and about 2% sits with its ten largest clones. The sequenced sample consisted of naive CXCR3+ CD8+ T cells from blood. These receptors were obtained from a human donor in good health. Some clones in this sample may be carry-over from other donors' samples. Both conserved end residues are part of each CDR3. Clone size, where shown, is once, few, many, or a class for clones that have expanded.

CDR3 length | J gene | V gene | clone size | CDR3 protein
16 | TRBJ2-1 | TRBV30 | - | CAVTRAGLISYNEQFF
15 | TRBJ1-2 | TRBV7-9 | medium-sized | CASLEVGAHRYGYTF
14 | TRBJ1-2 | TRBV3-1 | - | CASSPSSKYSGYTF
13 | TRBJ2-1 | TRBV11-2 | - | CASSLGRVHEQFF
14 | TRBJ1-2 | TRBV28 | - | CASSITGLDPGYTF
14 | TRBJ1-1 | TRBV10-1 | medium-sized | CASSGDREGAEAFF
16 | TRBJ2-1 | TRBV4-1 | - | CASSHLSGRADNEQFF
14 | TRBJ1-5 | TRBV3-1 | - | CASSPGQPDQPQHF
14 | TRBJ2-5 | TRBV6-6 | - | CASRPGHIQETQYF
12 | TRBJ2-3 | TRBV28 | - | CASSLMRDTQYF
14 | TRBJ2-5 | TRBV6-2/TRBV6-3 | - | CASSYSGGIETQYF
14 | TRBJ2-3 | TRBV5-1 | - | CASSLSGGIDTQYF
14 | TRBJ2-2 | TRBV12-3/TRBV12-4 | - | CASSSRDSTGELFF
13 | TRBJ2-1 | TRBV20-1 | - | CSAGTKRENEQFF
12 | TRBJ2-7 | TRBV6-2/TRBV6-3 | - | CASTDPDYEQYF
15 | TRBJ1-2 | TRBV7-2 | - | CASSYHMDRAEGYTF
15 | TRBJ2-2 | TRBV12-3/TRBV12-4 | medium-sized | CASSAGQGRAGELFF
17 | TRBJ1-2 | TRBV7-2 | medium-sized | CASSFHPPVDSPYGYTF
14 | TRBJ1-1 | TRBV29-1 | medium-sized | CSVEVGGRNTEAFF
12 | TRBJ1-1 | TRBV7-9 | medium-sized | CASSLGQGEAFF
14 | TRBJ2-1 | TRBV29-1 | - | CSGLGLAGLNEQFF
13 | TRBJ2-1 | TRBV20-1 | medium-sized | CSARGLGINEQFF
16 | TRBJ2-1 | TRBV7-9 | - | CASSPPAGFSPVDQFF
14 | TRBJ1-1 | TRBV13 | - | CASSLGQGSTEAFF
16 | TRBJ2-1 | TRBV29-1 | - | CSAEGTSGRSVNEQFF
15 | TRBJ1-2 | TRBV13 | large | CASSLEQGASRGYTF
12 | TRBJ1-2 | TRBV7-9 | - | CASSGGDYGYTF
14 | TRBJ2-2 | TRBV13 | medium-sized | CASSSSPNTGELFF
13 | TRBJ1-1 | TRBV19 | medium-sized | CASSIGENTEAFF
12 | TRBJ2-7 | TRBV29-1 | - | CSVADANYEQYF
16 | TRBJ2-7 | TRBV13 | - | CASSLSRGLAGYEQYF
16 | TRBJ2-2 | TRBV20-1 | - | CSARPYTGSNTGELFF
15 | TRBJ2-7 | TRBV13 | - | CASSLGAVSPYEQYF
14 | TRBJ2-2 | TRBV6-2/TRBV6-3 | - | CASSYTMNTGELFF
12 | TRBJ1-4 | TRBV29-1 | - | CSVLDTAEKLFF
15 | TRBJ2-5 | TRBV6-5 | - | CASSYSSGGPETQYF
15 | TRBJ2-2 | TRBV28 | medium-sized | CASSWTVSNTGELFF
12 | TRBJ2-7 | TRBV29-1 | - | CSVVRTGREQYF
13 | TRBJ1-1 | TRBV4-1 | - | CDSSLGEATEAFF
13 | TRBJ1-2 | TRBV9 | medium-sized | CASSLDANYGYTF
12 | TRBJ2-3 | TRBV7-9 | - | CASTPGTDTQYF
14 | TRBJ2-1 | TRBV29-1 | medium-sized | CSVENRDPYNEQFF
16 | TRBJ2-4 | TRBV13 | - | CASSRLAGGPKNIQYF
14 | TRBJ1-1 | TRBV3-1 | - | CASSQGAGQWEAFF
13 | TRBJ2-7 | TRBV6-6 | - | CPSSRRFDYEQYF
14 | TRBJ1-5 | TRBV3-1 | - | CASGDVPGDQPQHF
12 | TRBJ2-1 | TRBV29-1 | - | CSVEVGALEQFF
15 | TRBJ2-1 | TRBV29-1 | medium-sized | CSVEGVGGSSYEQFF